This T cell receptor beta chain was obtained from a study of T cell changes during pregnancy in multiple sclerosis. A single count supports this clone. Sequencing used immunoSEQ multiplex PCR; TCRdb keeps in-frame clones, though not all of them. The sample shows some 60,000 clones, over 75% of them seen only once. The CDR3 length is 15 residues. Germline-derived CDR1 and CDR2 are SGHRS and YFSETQ. Trimming at V came to 2 bases and at J to 6 bases, leaving 7 bases not matched to a gene. The material was peripheral blood, obtained in the first trimester of pregnancy. The chain couples TRBV5-1 to TRBJ2-2; 7 bases match TRBD2. The receptor comes from a female donor in good health, enrolled as a control in a pregnancy study. CDR3 sequence reads: CASSLGLVVPGELFF. The CDR3 DNA is TGCGCCAGCAGCTTAGGACTAGTAGTCCCCGGGGAGCTGTTTTTT.